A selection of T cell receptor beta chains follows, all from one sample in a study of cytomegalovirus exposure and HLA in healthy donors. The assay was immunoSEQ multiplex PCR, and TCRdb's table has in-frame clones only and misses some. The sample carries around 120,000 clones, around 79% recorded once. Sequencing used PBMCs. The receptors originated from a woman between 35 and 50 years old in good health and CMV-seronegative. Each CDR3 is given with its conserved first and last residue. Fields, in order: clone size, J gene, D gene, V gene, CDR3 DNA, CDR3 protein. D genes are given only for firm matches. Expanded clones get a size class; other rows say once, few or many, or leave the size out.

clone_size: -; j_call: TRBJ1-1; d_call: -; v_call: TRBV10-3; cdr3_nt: TGTGCCATCAGTGAGCGGCGGGAGGAAGCTTTCTTT; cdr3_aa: CAISERREEAFF
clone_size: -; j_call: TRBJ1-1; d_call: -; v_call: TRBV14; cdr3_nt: TGTGCCAGCAGCCAAGTCGCCAGGGCGAGGACTGAAGCTTTCTTT; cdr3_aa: CASSQVARARTEAFF
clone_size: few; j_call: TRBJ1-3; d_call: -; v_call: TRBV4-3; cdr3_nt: TGCGCCAGCAGCCCGGACAGAATCTCTGGAAACACCATATATTTT; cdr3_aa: CASSPDRISGNTIYF
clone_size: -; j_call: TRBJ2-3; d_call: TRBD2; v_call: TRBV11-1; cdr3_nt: TGTGCCAGCAGACGAGGACTAGCGGGAGGAAGAGATACGCAGTATTTT; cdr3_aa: CASRRGLAGGRDTQYF
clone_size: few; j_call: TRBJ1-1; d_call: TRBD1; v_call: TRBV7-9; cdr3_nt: TGTGCCAGCAGCTTAGGGACAGGGAACACTGAAGCTTTCTTT; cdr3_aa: CASSLGTGNTEAFF
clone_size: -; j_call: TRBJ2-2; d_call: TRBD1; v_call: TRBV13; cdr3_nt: TGTGCCAGCAGCTTATCCCCGACAGGGGCCGGGGAGCTGTTTTTT; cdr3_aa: CASSLSPTGAGELFF
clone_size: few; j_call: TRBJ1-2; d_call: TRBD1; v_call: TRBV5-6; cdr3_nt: TGTGCCAGCAGCCCCGGGACAGTAGCTAACTATGGCTACACCTTC; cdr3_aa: CASSPGTVANYGYTF
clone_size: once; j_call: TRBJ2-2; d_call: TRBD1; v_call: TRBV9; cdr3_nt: TGTGCCAGCAGCGTAGGCCCGGGACAGGGATTCACCGGGGAGCTGTTTTTT; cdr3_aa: CASSVGPGQGFTGELFF
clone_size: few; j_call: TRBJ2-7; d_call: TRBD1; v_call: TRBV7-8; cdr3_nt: TGTGCCAGCAGCCCTAGGAGGTGGACAGGGTTCTACGAGCAGTACTTC; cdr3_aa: CASSPRRWTGFYEQYF
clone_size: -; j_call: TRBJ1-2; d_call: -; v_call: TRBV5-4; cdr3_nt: TGTGCCAGCCTCGAAGGGGCCCCCTCCTTCTACAACTATGGCTACACCTTC; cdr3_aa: CASLEGAPSFYNYGYTF
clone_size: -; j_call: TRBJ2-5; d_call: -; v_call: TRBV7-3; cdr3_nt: TGTGCCAGCAGCTTTACCGAGGGGACCCAGTACTTC; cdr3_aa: CASSFTEGTQYF
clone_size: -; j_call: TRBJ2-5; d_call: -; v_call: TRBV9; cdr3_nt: TGTGCCAGCAGCGTAGGTGGGGGGTCCAAAGAGACCCAGTACTTC; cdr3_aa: CASSVGGGSKETQYF
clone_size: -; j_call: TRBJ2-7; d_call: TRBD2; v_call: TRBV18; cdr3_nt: TGTGCCAGCTCACCGACTAGCGGGGGGGCCAAAGAGCAGTACTTC; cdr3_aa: CASSPTSGGAKEQYF
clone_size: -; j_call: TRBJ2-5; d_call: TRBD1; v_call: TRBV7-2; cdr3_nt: TGTGCCAGCAGCTTAGCTTATCGGACAGGCCTTCAAGAGACCCAGTACTTC; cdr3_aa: CASSLAYRTGLQETQYF
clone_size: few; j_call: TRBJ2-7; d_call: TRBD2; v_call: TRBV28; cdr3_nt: TGTGCCAGCAGAGAGAGGACTAGCGGGAGTACCGACGAGCAGTACTTC; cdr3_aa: CASRERTSGSTDEQYF
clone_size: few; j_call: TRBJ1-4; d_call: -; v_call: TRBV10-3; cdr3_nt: TGTGCCATCAGTGAGGACAGAACTAATGAAAAACTGTTTTTT; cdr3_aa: CAISEDRTNEKLFF
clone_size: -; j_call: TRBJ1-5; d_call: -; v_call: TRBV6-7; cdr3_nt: TGTGCCAGCACCATAGACAGGAATCAGCCCCAGCATTTT; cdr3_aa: CASTIDRNQPQHF
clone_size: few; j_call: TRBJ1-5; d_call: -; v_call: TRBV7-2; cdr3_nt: TGTGCCAGCAACTCAAAATGGGGGCTGGGTCAGCCCCAGCATTTT; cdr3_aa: CASNSKWGLGQPQHF
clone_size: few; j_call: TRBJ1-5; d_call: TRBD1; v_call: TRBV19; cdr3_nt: TGTGCCAGTAGTCTCCGGGACAGAGGCCCGAGGCCCCAGCATTTT; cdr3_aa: CASSLRDRGPRPQHF
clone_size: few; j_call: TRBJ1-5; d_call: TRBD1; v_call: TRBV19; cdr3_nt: TGTGCCAGTAGTATGTCGGGGGGGACAGGGATTCGTCAGCCCCAGCATTTT; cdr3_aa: CASSMSGGTGIRQPQHF
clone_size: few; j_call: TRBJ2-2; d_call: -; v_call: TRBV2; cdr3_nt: TGTGCCAGCATTGTGCGGGACACCGGGGAGCTGTTTTTT; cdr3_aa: CASIVRDTGELFF
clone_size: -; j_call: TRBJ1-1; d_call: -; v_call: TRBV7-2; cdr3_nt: TGTGCCAGCAGCTCTAGACTCACGGACAGAAGCGCTGAAGCTTTCTTT; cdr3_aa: CASSSRLTDRSAEAFF
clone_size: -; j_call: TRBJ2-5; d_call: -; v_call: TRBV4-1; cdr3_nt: TGCGCCAGCAGCCAAGATAAGCGCCAAACTCGGTACCAAGAGACCCAGTACTTC; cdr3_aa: CASSQDKRQTRYQETQYF
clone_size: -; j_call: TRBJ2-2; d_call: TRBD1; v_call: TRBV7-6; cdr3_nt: TGTGCCAGCAGCTTAGGGACAGGGGTAGAGACCGGGGAGCTGTTTTTT; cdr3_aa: CASSLGTGVETGELFF
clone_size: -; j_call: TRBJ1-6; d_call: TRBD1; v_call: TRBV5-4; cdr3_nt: TGTGCCAGCAGGCGCGGGACAGACAATTCACCCCTCCACTTT; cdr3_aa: CASRRGTDNSPLHF
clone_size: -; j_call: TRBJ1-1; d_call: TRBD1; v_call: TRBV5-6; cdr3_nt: TGTGCCAGCAGCTACGGACAGGGGGCGTTCGACACTGAAGCTTTCTTT; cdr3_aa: CASSYGQGAFDTEAFF
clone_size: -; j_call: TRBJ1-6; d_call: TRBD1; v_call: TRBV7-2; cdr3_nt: TGTGCCAGCAGCCAGAGGGTATTTCAGGGGGCCCTCCACTTT; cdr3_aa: CASSQRVFQGALHF
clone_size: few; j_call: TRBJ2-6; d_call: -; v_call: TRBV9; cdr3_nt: TGTGCCAGCAGCCCAACGACTAGTTTCTCTGGGGCCAACGTCCTGACTTTC; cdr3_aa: CASSPTTSFSGANVLTF
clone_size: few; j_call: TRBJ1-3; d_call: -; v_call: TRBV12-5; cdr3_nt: TGTGCTAGTGGTTTGGCAAATGGGGCTACTGGAAACACCATATATTTT; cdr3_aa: CASGLANGATGNTIYF